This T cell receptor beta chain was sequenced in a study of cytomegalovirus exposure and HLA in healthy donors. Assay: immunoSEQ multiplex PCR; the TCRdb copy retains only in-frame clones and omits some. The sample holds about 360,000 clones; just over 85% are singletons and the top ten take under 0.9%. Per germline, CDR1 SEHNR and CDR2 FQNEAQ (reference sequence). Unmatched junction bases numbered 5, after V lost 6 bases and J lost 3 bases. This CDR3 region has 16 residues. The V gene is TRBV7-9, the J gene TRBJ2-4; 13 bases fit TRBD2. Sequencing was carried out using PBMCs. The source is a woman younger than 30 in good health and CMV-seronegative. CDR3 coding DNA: TGTGCCAGCAGACCGGGACTAGCGGGGTTCAAAAACATTCAGTACTTC. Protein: CASRPGLAGFKNIQYF.